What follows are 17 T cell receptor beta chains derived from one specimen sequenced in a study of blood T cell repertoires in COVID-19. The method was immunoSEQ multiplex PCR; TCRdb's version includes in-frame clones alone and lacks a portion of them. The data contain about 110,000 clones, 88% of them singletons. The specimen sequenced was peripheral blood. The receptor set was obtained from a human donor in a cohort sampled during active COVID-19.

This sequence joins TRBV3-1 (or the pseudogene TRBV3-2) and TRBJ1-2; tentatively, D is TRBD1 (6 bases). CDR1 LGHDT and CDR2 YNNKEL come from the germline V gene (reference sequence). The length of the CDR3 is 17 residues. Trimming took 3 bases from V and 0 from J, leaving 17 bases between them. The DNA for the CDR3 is TGTGCCAGCAGCCATCCCCCTGGGGGCCCATCTAACTATGGCTACACCTTC. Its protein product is CASSHPPGGPSNYGYTF.

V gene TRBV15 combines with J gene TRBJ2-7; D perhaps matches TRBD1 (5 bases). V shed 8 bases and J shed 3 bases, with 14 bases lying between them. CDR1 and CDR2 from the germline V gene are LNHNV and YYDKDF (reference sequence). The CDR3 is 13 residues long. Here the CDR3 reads CATGRDRSYEQYF. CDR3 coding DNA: TGTGCCACCGGGCGAGACAGAAGCTACGAGCAGTACTTC. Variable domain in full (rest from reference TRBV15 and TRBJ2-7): DAMVIQNPRYQVTQFGKPVTLSCSQTLNHNVMYWYQQKSSQAPKLLFHYYDKDFNNEADTPDNFQSRRPNTSFCFLDIRSPGLGDTAMYLCATGRDRSYEQYFGPGTRLTVT.

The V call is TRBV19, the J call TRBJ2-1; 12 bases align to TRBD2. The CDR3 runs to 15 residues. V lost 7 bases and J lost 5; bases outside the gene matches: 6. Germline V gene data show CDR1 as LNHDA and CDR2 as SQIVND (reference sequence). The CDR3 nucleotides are TGTGCCAGTACCCGGACTAGCGGGACTAACAATGAGCAGTTCTTC. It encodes CASTRTSGTNNEQFF. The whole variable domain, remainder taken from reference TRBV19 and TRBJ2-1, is DGGITQSPKYLFRKEGQNVTLSCEQNLNHDAMYWYRQDPGQGLRLIYYSQIVNDFQKGDIAEGYSVSREKKESFPLTVTSAQKNPTAFYLCASTRTSGTNNEQFFGPGTRLTVL.

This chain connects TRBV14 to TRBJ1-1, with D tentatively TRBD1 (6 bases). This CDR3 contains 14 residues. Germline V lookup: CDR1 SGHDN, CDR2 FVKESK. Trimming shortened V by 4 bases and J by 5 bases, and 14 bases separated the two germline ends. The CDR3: CASSLQGYGTEAFF. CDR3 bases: TGTGCCAGCAGCCTACAGGGATATGGGACTGAAGCTTTCTTT.

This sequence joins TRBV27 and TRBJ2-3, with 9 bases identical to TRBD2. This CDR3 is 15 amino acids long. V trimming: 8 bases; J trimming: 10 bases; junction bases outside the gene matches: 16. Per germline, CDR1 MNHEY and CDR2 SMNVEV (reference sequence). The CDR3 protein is CASAVVSGSLSSQYF. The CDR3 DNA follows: TGTGCCAGCGCAGTCGTTAGCGGGAGCCTCTCCTCGCAGTATTTT.

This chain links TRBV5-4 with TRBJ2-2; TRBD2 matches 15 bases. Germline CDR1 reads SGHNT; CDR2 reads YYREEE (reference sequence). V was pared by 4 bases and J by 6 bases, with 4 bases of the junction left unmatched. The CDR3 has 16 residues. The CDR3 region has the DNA TGTGCCAGCAGCGGACTAGCGGGAGGGAGTCCCGGGGAGCTGTTTTTT. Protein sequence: CASSGLAGGSPGELFF. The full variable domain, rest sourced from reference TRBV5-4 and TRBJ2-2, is ETGVTQSPTHLIKTRGQQVTLRCSSQSGHNTVSWYQQALGQGPQFIFQYYREEENGRGNFPPRFSGLQFPNYSSELNVNALELDDSALYLCASSGLAGGSPGELFFGEGSRLTVL.

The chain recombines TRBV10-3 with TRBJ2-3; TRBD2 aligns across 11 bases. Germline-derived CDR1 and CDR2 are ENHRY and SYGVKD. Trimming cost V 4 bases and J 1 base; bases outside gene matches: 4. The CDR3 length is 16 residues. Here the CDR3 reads CAISGSLAGGTDTQYF. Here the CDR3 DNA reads TGTGCCATCAGTGGATCACTAGCGGGGGGCACAGATACGCAGTATTTT.

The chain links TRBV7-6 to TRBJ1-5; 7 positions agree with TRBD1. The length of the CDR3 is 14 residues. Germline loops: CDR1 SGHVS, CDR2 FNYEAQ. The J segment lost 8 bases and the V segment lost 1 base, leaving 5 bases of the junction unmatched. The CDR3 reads CASSLEDRTEPQHF. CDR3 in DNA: TGTGCCAGCAGCTTAGAGGACAGGACAGAGCCCCAGCATTTT. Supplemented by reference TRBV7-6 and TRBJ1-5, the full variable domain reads GAGVSQSPRYKVTKRGQDVALRCDPISGHVSLYWYRQALGQGPEFLTYFNYEAQQDKSGLPNDRFSAERPEGSISTLTIQRTEQRDSAMYRCASSLEDRTEPQHFGDGTRLSIL.

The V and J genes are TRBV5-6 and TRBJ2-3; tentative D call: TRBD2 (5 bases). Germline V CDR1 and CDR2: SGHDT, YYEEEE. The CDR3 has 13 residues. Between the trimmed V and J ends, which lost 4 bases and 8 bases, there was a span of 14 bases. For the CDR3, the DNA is TGTGCCAGCAGCAGGACTGGCGACGGTACGCAGTATTTT. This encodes CASSRTGDGTQYF.

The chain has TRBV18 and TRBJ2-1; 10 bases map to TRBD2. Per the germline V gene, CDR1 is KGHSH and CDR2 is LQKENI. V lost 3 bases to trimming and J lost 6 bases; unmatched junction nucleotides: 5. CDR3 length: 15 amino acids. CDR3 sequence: CASSPSGGGSNEQFF. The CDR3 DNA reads TGTGCCAGCTCACCGAGCGGGGGGGGTTCCAATGAGCAGTTCTTC.

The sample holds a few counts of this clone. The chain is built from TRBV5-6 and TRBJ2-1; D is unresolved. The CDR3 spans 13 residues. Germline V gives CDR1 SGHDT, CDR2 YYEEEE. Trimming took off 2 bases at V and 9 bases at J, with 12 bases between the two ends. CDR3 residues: CASSFGVAGEQFF. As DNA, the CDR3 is TGTGCCAGCAGCTTTGGAGTAGCCGGTGAGCAGTTCTTC.

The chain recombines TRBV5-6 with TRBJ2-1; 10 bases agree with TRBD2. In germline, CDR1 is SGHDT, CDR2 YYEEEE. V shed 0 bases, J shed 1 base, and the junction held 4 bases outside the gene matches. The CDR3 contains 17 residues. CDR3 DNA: TGTGCCAGCAGCTTGGGGCTAGCGGGAGAATCCTACAATGAGCAGTTCTTC. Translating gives CASSLGLAGESYNEQFF.

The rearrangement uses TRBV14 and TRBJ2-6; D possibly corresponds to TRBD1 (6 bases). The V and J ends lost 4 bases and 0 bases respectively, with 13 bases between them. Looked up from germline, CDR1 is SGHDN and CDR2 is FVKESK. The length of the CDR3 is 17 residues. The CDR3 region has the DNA TGTGCCAGCAGCCCCTTTAGGGGGAACTCTGGGGCCAACGTCCTGACTTTC. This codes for CASSPFRGNSGANVLTF. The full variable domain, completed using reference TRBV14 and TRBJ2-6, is EAGVTQFPSHSVIEKGQTVTLRCDPISGHDNLYWYRRVMGKEIKFLLHFVKESKQDESGMPNNRFLAERTGGTYSTLKVQPAELEDSGVYFCASSPFRGNSGANVLTFGAGSRLTVL.

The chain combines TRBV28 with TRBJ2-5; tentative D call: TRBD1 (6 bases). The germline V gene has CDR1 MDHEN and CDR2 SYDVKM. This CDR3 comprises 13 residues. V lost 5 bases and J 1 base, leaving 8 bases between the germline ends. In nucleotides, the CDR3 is TGTGCCAGCAGTAACAGGGTCCAAGAGACCCAGTACTTC. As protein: CASSNRVQETQYF. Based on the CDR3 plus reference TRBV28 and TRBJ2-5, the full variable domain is DVKVTQSSRYLVKRTGEKVFLECVQDMDHENMFWYRQDPGLGLRLIYFSYDVKMKEKGDIPEGYSVSREKKERFSLILESASTNQTSMYLCASSNRVQETQYFGPGTRLLVL.

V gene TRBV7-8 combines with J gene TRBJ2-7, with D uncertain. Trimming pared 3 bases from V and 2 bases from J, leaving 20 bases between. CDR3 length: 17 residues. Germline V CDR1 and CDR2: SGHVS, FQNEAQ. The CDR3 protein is CASSFPQTDQLTYEQYF. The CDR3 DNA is TGTGCCAGCAGCTTCCCCCAAACAGACCAACTTACCTACGAGCAGTACTTC.

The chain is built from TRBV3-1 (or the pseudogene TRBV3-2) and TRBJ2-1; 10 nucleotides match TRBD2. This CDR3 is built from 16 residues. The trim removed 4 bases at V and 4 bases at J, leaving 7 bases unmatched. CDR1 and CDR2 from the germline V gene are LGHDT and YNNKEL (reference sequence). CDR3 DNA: TGTGCCAGCAGCCGAACTGGACTAGCGGTGTACAATGAGCAGTTCTTC. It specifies CASSRTGLAVYNEQFF.

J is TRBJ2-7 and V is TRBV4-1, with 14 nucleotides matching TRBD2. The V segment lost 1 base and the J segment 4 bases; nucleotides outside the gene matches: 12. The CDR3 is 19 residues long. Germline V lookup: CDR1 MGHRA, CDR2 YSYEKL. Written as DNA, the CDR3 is TGCGCCAGCAGCCAAGTAGCCGGGACTAGCGGGGGCGGAGGGTACGAGCAGTACTTC. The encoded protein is CASSQVAGTSGGGGYEQYF.